Below are 31 T cell receptor beta chains sequenced from a single sample in a study of radiotherapy plus CTLA-4 blockade in lung cancer. Method: immunoSEQ multiplex PCR; TCRdb's copy keeps in-frame clones and lacks some. Among roughly 73,000 clones listed, about nine tenths were seen once. The material was peripheral blood, obtained from a patient treated with radiotherapy plus ipilimumab. These receptors originate from a human donor with non-small cell lung cancer that progressed on radiotherapy plus ipilimumab.

This chain links TRBV2 with TRBJ1-4; 7 positions match TRBD1. CDR1 and CDR2 (germline): SNHLY, FYNNEI. The CDR3 runs 13 residues. Trimming cost V 8 bases and J 7 bases; bases outside gene matches: 7. CDR3 residues: CASGGGLGEKLFF. CDR3 DNA sequence: TGTGCCAGCGGAGGGGGCCTCGGTGAAAAACTGTTTTTT. Looking up the rest from reference TRBV2 and TRBJ1-4 gives the full variable domain: EPEVTQTPSHQVTQMGQEVILRCVPISNHLYFYWYRQILGQKVEFLVSFYNNEISEKSEIFDDQFSVERPDGSNFTLKIRSTKLEDSAMYFCASGGGLGEKLFFGSGTQLSVL.

The V and J genes are TRBV9 and TRBJ2-1, with D possibly TRBD2 on 5 matching bases. Deletions cut 3 bases from V and 4 bases from J, with 8 bases between. The CDR3 loop spans 13 amino acids. CDR1 is SGDLS and CDR2 is YYNGEE in the germline V gene. DNA for the CDR3: TGTGCCAGCAGCGGGCGGGCTTACAATGAGCAGTTCTTC. Protein sequence: CASSGRAYNEQFF.

The CDR3, as DNA: TGTGCCAGCAGTGTAGATGGACAGGCTAAAGGTGGCTACACCTTC. It yields the protein CASSVDGQAKGGYTF. The chain carries TRBV2 and TRBJ1-2; the match to TRBD1 covers 7 bases. Germline trimming cut 4 bases from V and 7 bases from J; bases unmatched to any gene: 12. CDR3 length: 15 residues. Germline V CDR1 and CDR2: SNHLY, FYNNEI.

J is TRBJ2-5 and V is TRBV19, with unresolved D. Trimming left V 7 bases short and J 3 bases short, with 12 bases between. Germline V CDR1 and CDR2: LNHDA, SQIVND (reference sequence). This CDR3 is 13 amino acids long. DNA of the CDR3: TGTGCCAGTATGGGCGGACCCAAAGAGACCCAGTACTTC. As protein: CASMGGPKETQYF. The full variable domain, completed using reference TRBV19 and TRBJ2-5, is DGGITQSPKYLFRKEGQNVTLSCEQNLNHDAMYWYRQDPGQGLRLIYYSQIVNDFQKGDIAEGYSVSREKKESFPLTVTSAQKNPTAFYLCASMGGPKETQYFGPGTRLLVL.

The chain carries TRBV19 and TRBJ2-1; D call uncertain. This CDR3 spans 13 amino acids. CDR1 is LNHDA and CDR2 is SQIVND in the germline V gene (reference sequence). V was trimmed by 3 bases and J by 6 bases, leaving 9 bases between them. In DNA form, the CDR3 reads TGTGCCAGTAGTATGCTAGGTTCCAATGAGCAGTTCTTC. Translating it yields CASSMLGSNEQFF.

V gene TRBV5-1 combines with J gene TRBJ2-3, with a tentative D call TRBD1 (7 bases). Germline CDR1 SGHRS, CDR2 YFSETQ. This CDR3 comprises 15 residues. The V end was cut by 3 bases, the J end by 0 bases, with 11 bases between. The CDR3 DNA reads TGCGCCAGCAGCTCGACAGGGAGGAGCACAGATACGCAGTATTTT. It translates to CASSSTGRSTDTQYF.

V gene TRBV5-6 combines with J gene TRBJ2-7; D is perhaps TRBD1 (5 bases). CDR1 and CDR2 (germline): SGHDT, YYEEEE. Trimming removed 7 bases at V and 3 bases at J, with 17 bases between. CDR3 length: 14 residues. CDR3 nucleotide sequence: TGTGCCAGCGCTCTAAAGGGGCACAACTACGAGCAGTACGTC. This codes for CASALKGHNYEQYV.

The CDR3 sequence: CASSLEAGRGLTDTQYF. DNA for the CDR3: TGCGCCAGCAGCTTGGAAGCAGGCAGGGGGCTTACAGATACGCAGTATTTT. The chain carries TRBV5-1 and TRBJ2-3; TRBD1 aligns across 8 bases. This CDR3 has 17 amino acids. V shed 0 bases, J shed 3 bases, and the junction held 9 bases outside the gene matches. The germline V gene encodes CDR1 SGHRS and CDR2 YFSETQ. Filled out from reference TRBV5-1 and TRBJ2-3, the complete variable domain reads KAGVTQTPRYLIKTRGQQVTLSCSPISGHRSVSWYQQTPGQGLQFLFEYFSETQRNKGNFPGRFSGRQFSNSRSEMNVSTLELGDSALYLCASSLEAGRGLTDTQYFGPGTRLTVL.

This chain uses TRBV5-4 with TRBJ2-1, with 14 nucleotides matching TRBD2. The CDR3 totals 15 residues. CDR1 is SGHNT, CDR2 YYREEE, per germline (reference sequence). J lost 7 bases, V lost 2 bases, and 2 bases had no gene match. CDR3 nucleotides: TGTGCCAGCAGCTTAGGACTAGCGGGGGGTAATGAGCAGTTCTTC. Amino acid sequence: CASSLGLAGGNEQFF.

This sequence joins TRBV5-8 and TRBJ2-3; D might be TRBD1 (5 bases). V was trimmed by 0 bases and J by 3 bases, leaving 8 bases between them. The germline V gene has CDR1 SGHTS and CDR2 YDEGEE. CDR3 length: 14 amino acids. The CDR3 nucleotides are TGTGCCAGCAGCTTGGAATCAGGGACAGATACGCAGTATTTT. The encoded protein is CASSLESGTDTQYF.

The genes are TRBV14 and TRBJ2-2; weak D call: TRBD2 (5 bases). This CDR3 is built from 16 residues. V lost 0 bases to trimming and J lost 4 bases, with 12 bases between them. Germline V gene lookup returns CDR1 SGHDN and CDR2 FVKESK. The CDR3 loop reads CASSQESGAPTGELFF. The CDR3 DNA reads as TGTGCCAGCAGCCAAGAAAGCGGAGCCCCCACCGGGGAGCTGTTTTTT.

This clone was seen a handful of times. This CDR3 reads CATLKGVGLREQYF. The CDR3 DNA sequence: TGTGCCACCCTCAAAGGGGTAGGACTCCGGGAGCAGTACTTC. The chain has TRBV6-1 and TRBJ2-7; D tentatively reads TRBD1 or TRBD2 (5 bases each). V was shortened by 10 bases and J by 7 bases, with 23 bases between the two germline ends. Per germline, CDR1 MNHNS and CDR2 SASEGT. The CDR3 extends over 14 amino acids.

The chain joins TRBV9 to TRBJ1-5; 7 positions match TRBD1. V lost 3 bases, J lost 6 bases, and 6 bases stayed unmatched. Germline values: CDR1 SGDLS, CDR2 YYNGEE. The CDR3 has 14 residues. The CDR3, as DNA: TGTGCCAGCAGCGGAGGGGGCGCTTTTCAGCCCCAGCATTTT. This translates into CASSGGGAFQPQHF.

This chain connects TRBV2 to TRBJ2-7; 10 bases align to TRBD1. There are 13 residues in the CDR3. CDR1 and CDR2 from the germline V gene are SNHLY and FYNNEI. Unmatched junction bases numbered 5, after V lost 6 bases and J lost 6 bases. CDR3 sequence: CASRGTGEIEQYF. The CDR3 DNA reads TGTGCCAGCAGGGGGACAGGGGAGATCGAGCAGTACTTC.

The rearrangement uses TRBV7-8 and TRBJ2-5; TRBD2 might be the D (6 bases). The CDR3 runs 13 residues. Germline V gene sequence: CDR1 SGHVS, CDR2 FQNEAQ. Trimming took 3 bases from V and 5 from J, leaving 10 bases between them. The CDR3 DNA sequence: TGTGCCAGCAGCTTTAACCTAGCGGAGACCCAGTACTTC. Translated: CASSFNLAETQYF.

The chain recombines TRBV2 with TRBJ1-5, with a possible D match to TRBD1 (5 bases). The CDR3 sequence is 12 residues long. V lost 6 bases to trimming and J lost 4 bases, with 7 bases between them. Per the germline V gene, CDR1 is SNHLY and CDR2 is FYNNEI. The chain's CDR3 is CASSGQNQPQHF. The CDR3 DNA follows: TGTGCCAGCAGCGGACAAAATCAGCCCCAGCATTTT.

V gene TRBV7-6 combines with J gene TRBJ1-4; the D gene is possibly TRBD1 (6 bases). V gave up 2 bases and J gave up 7 bases, with 11 bases separating them. The CDR3 has 14 residues. CDR1 is SGHVS and CDR2 is FNYEAQ in the germline V gene. The CDR3 loop is CASSLTGRFEKLFF. Written as DNA, the CDR3 is TGTGCCAGCAGCTTAACAGGGCGTTTTGAAAAACTGTTTTTT.

The rearrangement links TRBV7-9 to TRBJ2-7, with D possibly TRBD2 on 6 matching bases. V lost 6 bases to trimming and J lost 4 bases, with 13 bases between them. The CDR3 length is 13 residues. Germline lookup yields CDR1 SEHNR and CDR2 FQNEAQ (reference sequence). CDR3 loop: CASSPTSPYEQYF. DNA of the CDR3: TGTGCCAGCAGTCCAACTAGCCCATACGAGCAGTACTTC.

The rearrangement joins TRBV18 to TRBJ2-5; no clear D. Per the germline V gene, CDR1 is KGHSH and CDR2 is LQKENI. Trimming pared 1 base from V and 1 base from J, leaving 7 bases between. The CDR3 sequence is 14 residues long. This CDR3 reads CASSPHGSQETQYF. CDR3 bases: TGTGCCAGCTCACCACACGGCAGCCAAGAGACCCAGTACTTC.

The gene calls are TRBV11-1 and TRBJ2-3; TRBD1 matches 7 bases. After removal of 3 bases from V and 4 bases from J, the junction contained 4 bases not matched to a gene. CDR3 length: 14 residues. In germline, CDR1 is SGHAT, CDR2 FQDESV (reference sequence). The CDR3 reads CASSLRGPADTQYF. CDR3 nucleotides: TGTGCCAGCAGCTTGAGGGGGCCGGCAGATACGCAGTATTTT.

The CDR3 DNA reads TGCGCCAGCAGCCAAGAGAAGGGAGGCCACAATGAGCAGTTCTTC. It specifies CASSQEKGGHNEQFF. The rearrangement links TRBV4-1 to TRBJ2-1; weak D call: TRBD2 (6 bases). V was cut by 0 bases and J by 5 bases, with 11 bases left in between. The CDR3 is 15 amino acids. In germline, CDR1 is MGHRA, CDR2 YSYEKL.

The chain combines TRBV27 with TRBJ2-7; D perhaps matches TRBD2 (6 bases). The V and J ends lost 5 bases and 4 bases respectively, with 6 bases between them. Germline assignment: CDR1 MNHEY and CDR2 SMNVEV (reference sequence). The CDR3 runs 11 residues. The CDR3 loop is CASSGGYEQYF. The CDR3 DNA reads as TGTGCCAGCAGTGGGGGGTACGAGCAGTACTTC.

V usage is TRBV2 and J usage is TRBJ2-5; 11 bases are shared with TRBD2. CDR1 SNHLY and CDR2 FYNNEI come from the germline V gene. V lost 6 bases to trimming and J lost 2 bases; unmatched junction nucleotides: 5. The CDR3 covers 15 residues. In DNA form, the CDR3 reads TGTGCCAGCAGGAGACTAGCGGGACGTCAAGAGACCCAGTACTTC. It encodes CASRRLAGRQETQYF. The full variable domain, completed using reference TRBV2 and TRBJ2-5, is EPEVTQTPSHQVTQMGQEVILRCVPISNHLYFYWYRQILGQKVEFLVSFYNNEISEKSEIFDDQFSVERPDGSNFTLKIRSTKLEDSAMYFCASRRLAGRQETQYFGPGTRLLVL.

The CDR3 DNA sequence: TGTGCCAGCAGCTTGGCCTTAATGCAGGATGGCTACACCTTC. Translated, it gives CASSLALMQDGYTF. This chain links TRBV5-4 with TRBJ1-2, with D uncertain. The germline gives CDR1 SGHNT, CDR2 YYREEE (reference sequence). V gave up 0 bases and J gave up 6 bases, with 12 bases separating them. This CDR3 has 14 amino acids. The whole variable domain, filled in from reference TRBV5-4 and TRBJ1-2, reads ETGVTQSPTHLIKTRGQQVTLRCSSQSGHNTVSWYQQALGQGPQFIFQYYREEENGRGNFPPRFSGLQFPNYSSELNVNALELDDSALYLCASSLALMQDGYTFGSGTRLTVV.

The chain uses TRBV5-1 and TRBJ2-5; D perhaps matches TRBD2 (5 bases). The germline CDR1 and CDR2 sequences are SGHRS and YFSETQ. The V end was cut by 1 base, the J end by 3 bases, with 10 bases between. The CDR3 sequence is 14 residues long. The CDR3 DNA follows: TGCGCCAGCAGCTTGATGACTAACAAAGAGACCCAGTACTTC. Its protein is CASSLMTNKETQYF.

The CDR3 sequence is CASSLWGQGNQPQHF. The CDR3 DNA follows: TGTGCCAGCAGCTTATGGGGTCAGGGGAACCAGCCCCAGCATTTT. The rearrangement uses TRBV11-2 and TRBJ1-5, with D perhaps TRBD1 (6 bases). The germline V gene has CDR1 SGHAT and CDR2 FQNNGV. CDR3 size: 15 residues. V lost 2 bases and J lost 7, with 15 bases in between.

This clone has just one count. The chain combines TRBV9 with TRBJ2-7; TRBD2 matches at 10 bases. The V gene end was trimmed by 3 bases and the J gene end by 4 bases; junction bases not matched to a gene: 7. CDR1 is SGDLS and CDR2 is YYNGEE in the germline V gene. There are 15 residues in the CDR3. The CDR3: CASSEGTSVRYEQYF. In nucleotides, the CDR3 is TGTGCCAGCAGCGAGGGGACTAGCGTGAGGTACGAGCAGTACTTC. The full variable domain, rest sourced from reference TRBV9 and TRBJ2-7, is DSGVTQTPKHLITATGQRVTLRCSPRSGDLSVYWYQQSLDQGLQFLIQYYNGEERAKGNILERFSAQQFPDLHSELNLSSLELGDSALYFCASSEGTSVRYEQYFGPGTRLTVT.

The rearrangement links TRBV15 to TRBJ2-3, with a tentative D call TRBD1 (6 bases). The CDR3 sequence is 15 residues long. V lost 0 bases, J lost 1 base, and 8 bases lay in between. Per the germline V gene, CDR1 is LNHNV and CDR2 is YYDKDF (reference sequence). The CDR3 nucleotides read TGTGCCACCAGCAGAGACAGGGGAGGCACAGATACGCAGTATTTT. It yields the protein CATSRDRGGTDTQYF.

This chain joins TRBV7-2 and TRBJ2-5, with TRBD2 matching 12 bases. The CDR3 is 18 amino acids. Germline V gene sequence: CDR1 SGHTA, CDR2 FQGNSA. The V segment lost 4 bases and the J segment 4 bases; nucleotides outside the gene matches: 13. The CDR3 nucleotides read TGTGCCAGCAGCTCAATCAACCATGCGGGACTAGCGGGAGAGACCCAGTACTTC. Its protein is CASSSINHAGLAGETQYF. The whole variable domain, remainder taken from reference TRBV7-2 and TRBJ2-5, is GAGVSQSPSNKVTEKGKDVELRCDPISGHTALYWYRQSLGQGLEFLIYFQGNSAPDKSGLPSDRFSAERTGGSVSTLTIQRTQQEDSAVYLCASSSINHAGLAGETQYFGPGTRLLVL.

The gene calls are TRBV28 and TRBJ2-1, with 14 bases identical to TRBD2. There are 17 residues in the CDR3. With V trimmed by 6 bases and J by 3 bases, 7 bases remained unmatched. In germline, CDR1 is MDHEN, CDR2 SYDVKM. CDR3 region: CASREGTSGSFYNEQFF. The DNA of the CDR3 is TGTGCCAGCAGGGAAGGGACTAGCGGGAGTTTCTACAATGAGCAGTTCTTC.

The chain recombines TRBV19 with TRBJ2-1, with D hard to call. The V end lost 3 bases, the J end lost 8 bases, and 5 bases lay between the germline ends. This CDR3 is built from 11 residues. Germline V gene lookup returns CDR1 LNHDA and CDR2 SQIVND (reference sequence). The CDR3 here is CASSMVDEQFF. As DNA, the CDR3 is TGTGCCAGTAGTATGGTCGATGAGCAGTTCTTC. Combining the CDR3 with reference TRBV19 and TRBJ2-1 gives the whole variable domain DGGITQSPKYLFRKEGQNVTLSCEQNLNHDAMYWYRQDPGQGLRLIYYSQIVNDFQKGDIAEGYSVSREKKESFPLTVTSAQKNPTAFYLCASSMVDEQFFGPGTRLTVL.